This T cell receptor (beta chain) was recovered during a study of control samples from healthy donors and cancer patients. This CDR3 has 15 amino acids. Trimming cost V 4 bases and J 5 bases, with 15 bases left between them. Germline V gives CDR1 SEHNR, CDR2 FQNEAQ (reference sequence). Sequencing used immunoSEQ multiplex PCR; TCRdb keeps in-frame clones, though not all of them. This table holds some 96,000 clones, approximately 93% found once. This chain connects TRBV7-9 to TRBJ2-1, with D maybe TRBD1 (5 bases). This clonotype originated in a man younger than 35 in good health. Sample: blood. Here the CDR3 DNA reads TGTGCCAGCAGCTCCGTGGCCCAGGGCCACAATGAGCAGTTCTTC. Protein product: CASSSVAQGHNEQFF.